This T cell receptor (beta chain) appears in the sequencing data of a study of T cell responses to AZD1222 COVID-19 vaccine. Study background: Second-dose intervals of approximately 4 or approximately 12 weeks were pooled. Study results and caveats: Just a handful of AZD1222 recipients were seropositive at baseline.

The table came from immunoSEQ multiplex PCR; TCRdb's copy has only in-frame clones and leaves some out. This sample has about 120,000 clones, with approximately 90% found just once. Germline CDR1 and CDR2: SGHTA and FQGTGA. This CDR3 contains 13 residues. V dropped 1 base and J dropped 6 bases, with 9 bases sitting between them. Note on this clone: Its antigen is not identified.

This receptor was taken from an adult in good health. Sequencing was performed on peripheral blood, taken on day 0 of AZD1222 vaccination. The V gene is TRBV7-3, the J gene TRBJ1-1, with D possibly being TRBD1 (5 bases). CDR3 in amino acids: CASSLMGVAEAFF. In nucleotides, the CDR3 is TGTGCCAGCAGCTTAATGGGGGTCGCTGAAGCTTTCTTT.